The entry that follows covers one T cell receptor (beta chain) sequence. Its antigen is not identified. CDR3 length: 15 residues. The germline V gene encodes CDR1 SEHNR and CDR2 FQNEAQ (reference sequence). V lost 5 bases, J lost 0 bases, and 10 bases lay in between. TCRdb's table, derived via immunoSEQ multiplex PCR, lists solely in-frame clones and lacks some. This table holds approximately 980,000 clones, around three quarters found once. CD4+ cells underwent separation, giving CD45RA+ naive and CD45RA-negative memory subsets. This entry is derived from a study of shared clonotypes between healthy human individuals. Study-wide findings and caveats: Naive CD4 clonotypes overlapped across a few donors at roughly 5.1%. Generation probability values for non-shared clonotypes were lower than those for clonotypes shared by all four donors. Estimated richness values were generally larger in naive subsets than in memory subsets.

Sequenced material: memory CD4+ T cells sorted from blood. Subset here: CD45RA-negative fraction. This sequence joins TRBV7-9 and TRBJ1-4; D remains unclear. The TCR sequence derives from a man aged 18 to 30 in good health. The CDR3 region has the DNA TGTGCCAGCAGCCTGGACGGACCAACTAATGAAAAACTGTTTTTT. It translates to CASSLDGPTNEKLFF.